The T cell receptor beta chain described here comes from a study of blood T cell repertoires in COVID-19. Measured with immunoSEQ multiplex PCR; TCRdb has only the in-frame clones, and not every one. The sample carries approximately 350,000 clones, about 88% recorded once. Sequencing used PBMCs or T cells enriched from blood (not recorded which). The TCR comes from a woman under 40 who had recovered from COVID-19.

The CDR3 is CASTTSRRGEAFF. The CDR3 DNA sequence: TGTGCCAGCACTACCTCGCGTAGGGGTGAAGCTTTCTTT. This chain connects TRBV6-5 to TRBJ1-1; possible D gene TRBD1, 5 bases. Germline V gene data show CDR1 as MNHEY and CDR2 as SVGAGI. CDR3 length: 13 amino acids. With 7 bases removed from V and 7 bases from J, the gap between germline ends came to 16 bases.